The 9 T cell receptor beta chains in this list originate from one sample, sequenced in a study of blood T cell repertoires in COVID-19. TCRdb's table, derived via immunoSEQ multiplex PCR, lists solely in-frame clones and lacks some. The profile shows roughly 80,000 clones, about four fifths of them singletons. Source material: peripheral blood. These TCRs come from a human donor in a cohort sampled during active COVID-19.

The rearrangement links TRBV28 to TRBJ2-7; TRBD2 might be the D (6 bases). The V end was cut by 1 base, the J end by 3 bases, with 13 bases between. This CDR3 spans 15 amino acids. CDR1 is MDHEN, CDR2 SYDVKM, per germline. The CDR3 DNA follows: TGTGCCAGCAGTTTATTAGGCGGGATGGGCTACGAGCAGTACTTC. As protein: CASSLLGGMGYEQYF.

The chain links TRBV9 to TRBJ2-1, with 7 bases that match TRBD2. The CDR3 totals 14 residues. With 1 base clipped from V and 6 bases from J, the junction kept 4 bases outside the gene matches. CDR1 and CDR2 (germline): SGDLS, YYNGEE. The CDR3 nucleotides read TGTGCCAGCAGCGTAACGAAGCGGGGCAATGAGCAGTTCTTC. Its protein is CASSVTKRGNEQFF.

V gene TRBV7-6 combines with J gene TRBJ2-3, with TRBD2 matching 12 bases. The germline V gene encodes CDR1 SGHVS and CDR2 FNYEAQ. This CDR3 region has 16 residues. With V trimmed by 5 bases and J by 4 bases, 7 bases remained unmatched. CDR3 DNA: TGTGCCAGCAGCCTTAGACTAGCGGGAGTGGCAGATACGCAGTATTTT. It codes for CASSLRLAGVADTQYF.

In this sample, this clone turned up once. The chain carries TRBV11-1 and TRBJ2-5; D gene uncertain. This CDR3 spans 15 amino acids. Germline CDR1 reads SGHAT; CDR2 reads FQDESV (reference sequence). V lost 2 bases and J 4 bases, leaving 14 bases between the germline ends. CDR3 DNA sequence: TGTGCCAGCAGCTTACGTGGTCCACGAGGAGAGACCCAGTACTTC. It yields the protein CASSLRGPRGETQYF.

The CDR3 here is CAWISSRRDRGQGVGHTEAFF. CDR3 bases: TGTGCCTGGATTTCCTCCCGCCGGGACAGGGGGCAGGGGGTGGGACACACTGAAGCTTTCTTT. J is TRBJ1-1 and V is TRBV30; 12 bases agree with TRBD1. CDR1 is GTSNPN and CDR2 is SVGIG in the germline V gene (reference sequence). CDR3 length: 21 amino acids. The V and J ends lost 4 bases and 3 bases, in that order; junction bases with no gene match: 24.

This chain uses TRBV3-1 (or the pseudogene TRBV3-2) with TRBJ2-1; possible D gene TRBD2, 6 bases. CDR3 length equals 14 residues. The V and J ends lost 8 bases and 2 bases respectively, with 13 bases between them. The germline V gene has CDR1 LGHDT and CDR2 YNNKEL (reference sequence). The CDR3 DNA sequence: TGTGCCAGCGCCGGGACTCTTACCTACAATGAGCAGTTCTTC. Its protein is CASAGTLTYNEQFF.

This clone was seen a handful of times. The rearrangement links TRBV9 to TRBJ1-4; possible D gene TRBD1, 6 bases. This CDR3 comprises 15 residues. CDR1 SGDLS and CDR2 YYNGEE come from the germline V gene. The ends were cut back, 4 bases at V and 0 bases at J, with 10 bases in the middle. CDR3 sequence reads: CASSPQGTTNEKLFF. The CDR3 bases are TGTGCCAGCAGCCCTCAGGGGACAACTAATGAAAAACTGTTTTTT.

This clone was recorded a few times. This CDR3 is CASSLNRDTEAFF. The CDR3 nucleotides read TGTGCCAGCAGCTTAAATCGGGACACTGAAGCTTTCTTT. V and J are TRBV11-2 and TRBJ1-1; no clear D. In germline, CDR1 is SGHAT, CDR2 FQNNGV. The V gene lost 2 bases and the J gene lost 3 bases, with 7 bases spanning the gap. The CDR3 is 13 amino acids.

This chain connects TRBV6-5 to TRBJ1-2; possibly TRBD1 for D (5 bases). The CDR3 has 12 amino acids. Trimming pared 8 bases from V and 7 bases from J, leaving 14 bases between. Germline CDR1 reads MNHEY; CDR2 reads SVGAGI. The CDR3 bases are TGTGCCAGCCTCATAGGGGCTGGTGGCTACACCTTC. Translated, it gives CASLIGAGGYTF.